The 3 T cell receptor beta chains below all came from one sample that was sequenced in a study of shared clonotypes between healthy human individuals. The protocol was immunoSEQ multiplex PCR, while the TCRdb copy is restricted to in-frame clones and leaves out a portion. There are about 2 million clones in the sample; less than 95% occur only once, and 1.1% lies in the top ten. As defined, naive CD8 cells were CD45RO-negative and positively selected for CCR7, with terminally differentiated effector memory CD45RA+ cells excluded. The sample consisted of naive CD8+ T cells sorted from blood. The receptors come from a man aged 18 to 29 in good health.

The V call is TRBV10-3, the J call TRBJ2-7; the D gene is possibly TRBD2 (5 bases). Per the germline V gene, CDR1 is ENHRY and CDR2 is SYGVKD. The ends were cut back, 4 bases at V and 3 bases at J, with 10 bases in the middle. The CDR3 totals 13 residues. This CDR3 reads CAISVEDSYEQYF. The DNA of the CDR3 is TGTGCCATCAGTGTGGAGGATAGCTACGAGCAGTACTTC.

As concerns this clone: The sample carries other DNA sequences with the same CDR3. This sequence joins TRBV9 and TRBJ1-6; no definite D call. This CDR3 spans 12 amino acids. CDR1 and CDR2 (germline): SGDLS, YYNGEE. Trimming shortened V by 1 base and J by 8 bases, and 4 bases separated the two germline ends. This CDR3 reads CASSVMDSPLHF. For the CDR3, the DNA is TGTGCCAGCAGCGTAATGGATTCACCCCTCCACTTT.

On this clone itself: The same CDR3 can be traced to other DNA sequences in this sample. The CDR3 DNA is TGTGCCAGCAGCCAAGAGAGGTTCTCCTACGAGCAGTACTTC. This encodes CASSQERFSYEQYF. The chain links TRBV4-2 to TRBJ2-7, with unresolved D. In germline, CDR1 is LGHNA, CDR2 YNFKEQ. This CDR3 spans 14 amino acids. Trimming removed 0 bases from V and 0 bases from J, with 6 bases in between.